This T cell receptor beta chain was sequenced in a study of cytomegalovirus exposure and HLA in healthy donors. PCR amplification relied on 60 Vbeta primers (plus 13 Jbeta primers). Sequencing was performed with immunoSEQ multiplex PCR; in TCRdb, only in-frame clones are kept and a portion is missing. The data hold 200,000 to 250,000 clones, with around four fifths observed a single time. Findings and limits, study-wide: Per a later analysis, about 17,000 TCR beta sequences showed association with HLA alleles at 0.05 false discovery rate.

Between the trimmed V and J ends, which lost 4 bases and 4 bases, there was a span of 10 bases. Germline V CDR1 and CDR2: MNHEY, SVGAGI. This CDR3 is built from 14 residues. Although they were nominally healthy when sampled, donors likely had unrecorded immune exposures. With respect to this clone: Its antigen is as yet unknown.

This clonotype originated in a boy under 10 years old in good health and CMV-seronegative. The sequencing input was PBMCs. The genes are TRBV6-5 and TRBJ2-2; possibly TRBD2 for D (5 bases). The CDR3 loop is CASSSGLSTGELFF. The CDR3 nucleotides read TGTGCCAGCAGTTCCGGACTGAGCACCGGGGAGCTGTTTTTT.